The next 20 T cell receptor beta chains were all read from a single sample in a study of blood T cell repertoires in COVID-19. Libraries were prepared by immunoSEQ multiplex PCR; TCRdb keeps only in-frame clonotypes and omits some of them. The sample lists approximately 300,000 clones; roughly 89% were seen once. Sequencing used peripheral blood. Source of these receptors: a woman aged 40 to 55 with COVID-19, enrolled during active disease.

In DNA, the CDR3 is TGTGCCTGGAGTGTACTTAATACGCTGGCCGGGGAGCTGTTTTTT. This codes for CAWSVLNTLAGELFF. V is TRBV30 and J is TRBJ2-2, with D hard to call. Germline CDR1 GTSNPN, CDR2 SVGIG (reference sequence). V was clipped by 0 bases and J by 6 bases, with 14 bases between them. The CDR3 sequence is 15 residues long.

This rearrangement joins TRBV4-1 to TRBJ2-1; D unclear. Trimming removed 4 bases from V and 7 bases from J, with 8 bases in between. This CDR3 has 12 amino acids. Germline V gene sequence: CDR1 MGHRA, CDR2 YSYEKL. CDR3 in DNA: TGCGCCAGCAGCCCCGACACGAATGAGCAGTTCTTC. Its translation is CASSPDTNEQFF.

V and J are TRBV6-2 or TRBV6-3 and TRBJ2-7; 7 bases line up with TRBD2. The CDR3 length is 14 residues. V gave up 6 bases and J gave up 7 bases; unmatched junction bases: 12. Germline V gene data show CDR1 as MNHEY and CDR2 as SVGEGT. The CDR3 is CASSRLAYGGEQYF. The CDR3 nucleotides read TGTGCCAGCAGCCGACTAGCCTACGGGGGTGAGCAGTACTTC.

V is TRBV5-6 and J is TRBJ2-1; TRBD2 agrees at 9 bases. The germline V gene encodes CDR1 SGHDT and CDR2 YYEEEE. V dropped 0 bases and J dropped 5; count of bases not matched to a gene: 3. This CDR3 has 15 amino acids. The CDR3 sequence is CASSLELAGDNEQFF. The CDR3 DNA reads TGTGCCAGCAGCTTGGAACTAGCGGGCGACAATGAGCAGTTCTTC. The full variable domain, rest sourced from reference TRBV5-6 and TRBJ2-1, is DAGVTQSPTHLIKTRGQQVTLRCSPKSGHDTVSWYQQALGQGPQFIFQYYEEEERQRGNFPDRFSGHQFPNYSSELNVNALLLGDSALYLCASSLELAGDNEQFFGPGTRLTVL.

V usage is TRBV30 and J usage is TRBJ1-6; 8 bases agree with TRBD1. Germline assignment: CDR1 GTSNPN and CDR2 SVGIG (reference sequence). This CDR3 is built from 16 residues. After removal of 2 bases from V and 0 bases from J, the junction contained 3 bases not matched to a gene. The CDR3 DNA follows: TGTGCCTGGAGTACCGACAGGGGCTCCTATAATTCACCCCTCCACTTT. This gives the protein CAWSTDRGSYNSPLHF.

The V and J genes are TRBV19 and TRBJ1-2, with 7 bases fitting TRBD1. V gave up 7 bases and J gave up 6 bases; unmatched junction bases: 11. Germline values: CDR1 LNHDA, CDR2 SQIVND (reference sequence). This CDR3 is 14 amino acids long. CDR3 loop: CASTPPDRAHGYTF. The CDR3 bases are TGTGCCAGTACCCCGCCCGACAGGGCCCATGGCTACACCTTC.

V gene TRBV28 combines with J gene TRBJ2-7; the D is unclear. The V end was cut by 7 bases, the J end by 7 bases, with 14 bases between. The length of the CDR3 is 12 residues. Germline-derived CDR1 and CDR2 are MDHEN and SYDVKM. CDR3 nucleotide sequence: TGTGCCAGCATTTCCCCATGGGCGGAGCAGTACTTC. Its translation is CASISPWAEQYF.

V usage is TRBV24-1 and J usage is TRBJ2-1; 8 bases map to TRBD1. V lost 4 bases, J lost 2 bases, and 6 bases stayed unmatched. Per germline, CDR1 KGHDR and CDR2 SFDVKD. The CDR3 contains 16 residues. The CDR3 DNA is TGTGCCACCAGTGACCCGGGACAGGCGACCTACAATGAGCAGTTCTTC. Amino acid sequence: CATSDPGQATYNEQFF.

The J gene is TRBJ2-5, the V gene TRBV7-8, with D possibly being TRBD1 (6 bases). Germline loops: CDR1 SGHVS, CDR2 FQNEAQ. The CDR3 covers 13 residues. V lost 1 base to trimming and J lost 5 bases, with 8 bases between them. CDR3 in DNA: TGTGCCAGCAGCTTAGGCAGGGGCGAGACCCAGTACTTC. It codes for CASSLGRGETQYF. Complete variable domain (other parts from reference TRBV7-8 and TRBJ2-5): GAGVSQSPRYKVAKRGQDVALRCDPISGHVSLFWYQQALGQGPEFLTYFQNEAQLDKSGLPSDRFFAERPEGSVSTLKIQRTQQEDSAVYLCASSLGRGETQYFGPGTRLLVL.

The chain is built from TRBV2 and TRBJ1-4, with a possible D match to TRBD1 (5 bases). This CDR3 has 12 residues. Trimming stripped 8 bases from V and 6 bases from J, with 10 bases between. Germline CDR1 and CDR2: SNHLY and FYNNEI. CDR3 sequence (DNA): TGTGCCAGCGGGGCTGAGGATGAAAAACTGTTTTTT. Translation: CASGAEDEKLFF.

This chain uses TRBV14 with TRBJ1-1; D is ambiguous. The germline CDR1 and CDR2 sequences are SGHDN and FVKESK. The CDR3 runs 13 residues. Trimming left V 4 bases short and J 1 base short, with 7 bases between. This CDR3 is CASSLSPNTEAFF. The CDR3, as DNA: TGTGCCAGCAGCCTATCCCCGAACACTGAAGCTTTCTTT. The full variable domain, completed using reference TRBV14 and TRBJ1-1, is EAGVTQFPSHSVIEKGQTVTLRCDPISGHDNLYWYRRVMGKEIKFLLHFVKESKQDESGMPNNRFLAERTGGTYSTLKVQPAELEDSGVYFCASSLSPNTEAFFGQGTRLTVV.

This clone appeared once. The rearrangement links TRBV6-5 to TRBJ2-7; 9 bases line up with TRBD1. The V and J ends lost 7 bases and 6 bases, in that order; junction bases with no gene match: 10. CDR1 is MNHEY and CDR2 is SVGAGI in the germline V gene. This CDR3 region has 14 residues. The CDR3 DNA sequence: TGTGCCAGCAAGAGGGGACAGGGTAGTCGCGAGCAGTACTTC. Translating it yields CASKRGQGSREQYF.

The chain links TRBV11-1 to TRBJ2-2; 9 bases align to TRBD1. J lost 5 bases, V lost 4 bases, and 5 bases had no gene match. The CDR3 consists of 15 residues. CDR1 and CDR2 (germline): SGHAT, FQDESV (reference sequence). CDR3 protein: CASSSMDRGTGELFF. CDR3 nucleotides: TGTGCCAGCAGCTCCATGGACAGGGGAACCGGGGAGCTGTTTTTT.

The rearrangement uses TRBV28 and TRBJ1-5, with 11 bases identical to TRBD1. J gave up 6 bases and V 5 bases, and 3 bases lay outside the gene matches. The germline gives CDR1 MDHEN, CDR2 SYDVKM. The CDR3 totals 14 residues. The CDR3 here is CASSVDRGLQPQHF. The CDR3 region has the DNA TGTGCCAGCAGTGTGGACAGGGGGCTTCAGCCCCAGCATTTT.

The chain couples TRBV9 to TRBJ1-4, with D possibly matching TRBD1 (6 bases). The CDR3 spans 14 residues. V gave up 0 bases and J gave up 5 bases, with 8 bases separating them. Germline V gives CDR1 SGDLS, CDR2 YYNGEE. Here the CDR3 DNA reads TGTGCCAGCAGCGTAGGGACAGAAAATGAAAAACTGTTTTTT. Translation gives CASSVGTENEKLFF.

The chain uses TRBV24-1 and TRBJ2-1; the match to TRBD1 covers 11 bases. Germline CDR1 and CDR2: KGHDR and SFDVKD. V shed 4 bases and J 4 bases; nucleotides not matched to a gene: 5. There are 16 residues in the CDR3. CDR3 loop: CATSDPGQGGYNEQFF. CDR3 nucleotides: TGTGCCACCAGTGACCCGGGACAGGGGGGGTACAATGAGCAGTTCTTC.

The rearrangement links TRBV28 to TRBJ1-2; TRBD1 aligns across 7 bases. The CDR3 runs 15 residues. CDR1 MDHEN and CDR2 SYDVKM come from the germline V gene. V trimming: 6 bases; J trimming: 5 bases; junction bases outside the gene matches: 12. The CDR3 DNA reads as TGTGCCAGCAGAAAAACAGGGGACGGGTATTATGGCTACACCTTC. It codes for CASRKTGDGYYGYTF.

The sample holds one count of this clone. This chain joins TRBV5-6 and TRBJ1-6; D remains unclear. The CDR3 loop spans 14 amino acids. CDR1 is SGHDT and CDR2 is YYEEEE in the germline V gene. Trimming stripped 0 bases from V and 8 bases from J, with 9 bases between. The CDR3 loop reads CASSLVSNDSPLHF. DNA for the CDR3: TGTGCCAGCAGCTTGGTATCTAATGATTCACCCCTCCACTTT.

The chain couples TRBV7-9 to TRBJ1-1; a possible D gene is TRBD1 (5 bases). The CDR3 covers 15 residues. Germline CDR1 is SEHNR and CDR2 is FQNEAQ (reference sequence). Trimming cost V 5 bases and J 1 base, with 14 bases left between them. The CDR3 sequence is CASSARTGENTEAFF. CDR3 bases: TGTGCCAGCAGCGCCAGAACGGGGGAGAACACTGAAGCTTTCTTT.

This sequence joins TRBV7-3 and TRBJ1-3; 10 bases map to TRBD1. This CDR3 is 16 amino acids long. CDR1 SGHTA and CDR2 FQGTGA come from the germline V gene. V shed 5 bases and J 1 base; nucleotides not matched to a gene: 5. The CDR3 region has the DNA TGTGCCAGCAGCCGAGGGACAGGGGAATCTGGAAACACCATATATTTT. Amino acids: CASSRGTGESGNTIYF. The variable domain in full, with the rest retrieved from reference TRBV7-3 and TRBJ1-3, is GAGVSQTPSNKVTEKGKYVELRCDPISGHTALYWYRQSLGQGPEFLIYFQGTGAADDSGLPNDRFFAVRPEGSVSTLKIQRTERGDSAVYLCASSRGTGESGNTIYFGEGSWLTVV.